This record looks at one T cell receptor beta chain sequence and its context. This specimen comes from a study of blood T cell repertoires in COVID-19. Study background: PBMCs, B-cell-depleted T cells, or T cells were the source of the cDNA or gDNA that made up the material.

The data were produced by immunoSEQ multiplex PCR, yet TCRdb's version contains in-frame clones alone and is incomplete. Among hundreds of thousands of clones listed, around 91% were seen once. The V end was cut by 0 bases, the J end by 14 bases, with 13 bases between. CDR1 and CDR2 (germline): DFQATT, SNEGSKA (reference sequence). This CDR3 is 11 amino acids long. The sequence derives from a woman between 40 and 55 years old with COVID-19, enrolled during active disease. Sequencing input: peripheral blood. This rearrangement joins TRBV20-1 to TRBJ1-1; D ambiguous. The CDR3 DNA sequence: TGCAGTGCTAGAGATACCCCGGTTTACTTCTTT. It is translated as CSARDTPVYFF.